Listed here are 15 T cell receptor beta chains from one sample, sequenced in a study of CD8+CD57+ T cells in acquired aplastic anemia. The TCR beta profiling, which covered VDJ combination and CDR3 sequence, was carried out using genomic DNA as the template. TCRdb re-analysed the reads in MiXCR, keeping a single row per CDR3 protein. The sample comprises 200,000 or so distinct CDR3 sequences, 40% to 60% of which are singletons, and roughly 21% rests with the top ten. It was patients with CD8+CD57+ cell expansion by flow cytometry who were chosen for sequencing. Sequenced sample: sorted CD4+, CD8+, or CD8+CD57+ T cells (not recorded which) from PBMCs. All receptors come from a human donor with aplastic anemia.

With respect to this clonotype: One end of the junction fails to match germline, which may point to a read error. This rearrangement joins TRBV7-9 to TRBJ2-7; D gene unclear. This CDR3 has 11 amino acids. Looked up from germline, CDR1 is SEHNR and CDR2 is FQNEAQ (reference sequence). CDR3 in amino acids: CASSAQGSYHF. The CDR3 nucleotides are TGTGCCAGCAGCGCCCAAGGGTCCTATCATTTC.

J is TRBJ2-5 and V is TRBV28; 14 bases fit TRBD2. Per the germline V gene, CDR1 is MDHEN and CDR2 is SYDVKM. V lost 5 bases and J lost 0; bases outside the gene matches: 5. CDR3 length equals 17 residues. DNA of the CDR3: TGTGCCAGCAGTGAGCGACTAGCGGGGGGGTACCAAGAGACCCAGTACTTC. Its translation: CASSERLAGGYQETQYF.

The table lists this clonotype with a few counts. CDR3 sequence (DNA): TGTGCCAGCAGTGAAAGGGAGACCTATGGCTACACCTTC. The encoded protein is CASSERETYGYTF. The genes are TRBV2 and TRBJ1-2; no reliable D call. Germline CDR1 reads SNHLY; CDR2 reads FYNNEI. The CDR3 has 13 amino acids. V dropped 2 bases and J dropped 4 bases, with 8 bases sitting between them.

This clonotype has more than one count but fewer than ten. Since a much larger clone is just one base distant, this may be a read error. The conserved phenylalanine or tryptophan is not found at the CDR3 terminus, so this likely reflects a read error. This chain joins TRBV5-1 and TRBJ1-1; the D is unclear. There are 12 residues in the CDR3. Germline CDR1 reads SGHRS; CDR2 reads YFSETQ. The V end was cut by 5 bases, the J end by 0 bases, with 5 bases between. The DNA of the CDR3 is TGCGCCAGCAGAAGGGTGAACACTGAAGCTTTCCTT. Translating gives CASRRVNTEAFL.

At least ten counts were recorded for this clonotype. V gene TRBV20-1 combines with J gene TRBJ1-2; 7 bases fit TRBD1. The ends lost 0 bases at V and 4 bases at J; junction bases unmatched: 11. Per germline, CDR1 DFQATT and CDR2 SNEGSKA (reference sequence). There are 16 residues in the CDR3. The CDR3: CSARDRGSSDSYGYTF. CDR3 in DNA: TGCAGTGCTAGAGACAGGGGGAGTAGCGATAGCTATGGCTACACCTTC.

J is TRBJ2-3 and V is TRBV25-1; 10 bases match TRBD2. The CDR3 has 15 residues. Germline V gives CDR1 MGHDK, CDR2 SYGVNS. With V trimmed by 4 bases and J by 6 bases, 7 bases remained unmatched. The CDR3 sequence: CASSVLAGAGDTQYF. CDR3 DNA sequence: TGTGCCAGCAGTGTCCTAGCGGGAGCGGGCGATACGCAGTATTTT.

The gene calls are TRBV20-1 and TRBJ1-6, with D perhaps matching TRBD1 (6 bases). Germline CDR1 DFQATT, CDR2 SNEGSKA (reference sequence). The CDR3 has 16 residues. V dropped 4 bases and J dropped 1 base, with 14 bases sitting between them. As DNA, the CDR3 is TGCAGTGCTATTCATGGGGGACAATCCTATAATTCACCCCTCCACTTT. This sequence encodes CSAIHGGQSYNSPLHF.

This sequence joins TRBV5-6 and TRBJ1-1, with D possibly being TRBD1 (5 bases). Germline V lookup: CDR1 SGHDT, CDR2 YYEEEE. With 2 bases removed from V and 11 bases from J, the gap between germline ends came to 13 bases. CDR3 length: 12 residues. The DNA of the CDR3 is TGTGCCAGCAGCTTAGGGGAAAGTCCCGCTTTCTTT. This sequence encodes CASSLGESPAFF. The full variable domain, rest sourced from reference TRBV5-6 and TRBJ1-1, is DAGVTQSPTHLIKTRGQQVTLRCSPKSGHDTVSWYQQALGQGPQFIFQYYEEEERQRGNFPDRFSGHQFPNYSSELNVNALLLGDSALYLCASSLGESPAFFGQGTRLTVV.

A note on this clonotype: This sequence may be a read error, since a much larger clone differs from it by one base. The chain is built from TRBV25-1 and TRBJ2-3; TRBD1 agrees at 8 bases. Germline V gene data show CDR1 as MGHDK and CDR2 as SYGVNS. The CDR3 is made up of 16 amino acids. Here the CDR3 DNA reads TGTACCAGCAGTGTAACGACAGGGGTTCTCACAGATACGCAGTATTTT. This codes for CTSSVTTGVLTDTQYF.

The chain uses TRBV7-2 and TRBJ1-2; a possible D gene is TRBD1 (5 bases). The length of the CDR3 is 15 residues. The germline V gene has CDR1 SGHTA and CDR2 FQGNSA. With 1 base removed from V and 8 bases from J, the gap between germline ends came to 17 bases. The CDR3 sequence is CASSLVPGNLGGYTF. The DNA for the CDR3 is TGTGCCAGCAGCTTAGTTCCAGGGAATCTGGGGGGCTACACCTTC.

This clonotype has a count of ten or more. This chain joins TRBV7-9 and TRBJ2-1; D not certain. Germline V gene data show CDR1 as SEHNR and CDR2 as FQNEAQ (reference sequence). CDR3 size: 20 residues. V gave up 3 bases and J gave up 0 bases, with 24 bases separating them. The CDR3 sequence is CASSFLGPGDLLSSYNEQFF. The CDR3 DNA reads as TGTGCCAGCAGCTTCTTAGGACCGGGCGACTTATTAAGCTCCTACAATGAGCAGTTCTTC.

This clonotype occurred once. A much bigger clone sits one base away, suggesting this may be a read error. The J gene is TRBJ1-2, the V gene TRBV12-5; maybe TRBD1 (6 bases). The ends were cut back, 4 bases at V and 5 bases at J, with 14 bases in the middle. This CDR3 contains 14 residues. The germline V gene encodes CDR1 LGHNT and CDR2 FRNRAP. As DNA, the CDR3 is TGTGCTAGTGGTTCGGGAACCGGGACATATGGCTACACCTTC. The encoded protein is CASGSGTGTYGYTF.

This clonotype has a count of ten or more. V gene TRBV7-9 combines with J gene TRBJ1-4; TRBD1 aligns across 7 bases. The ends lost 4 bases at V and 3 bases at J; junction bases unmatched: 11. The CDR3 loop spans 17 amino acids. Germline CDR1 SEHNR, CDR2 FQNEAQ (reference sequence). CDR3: CASSSPGGEGANEKLFF. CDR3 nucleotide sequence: TGTGCCAGCAGCTCTCCAGGGGGGGAAGGGGCTAATGAAAAACTGTTTTTT.

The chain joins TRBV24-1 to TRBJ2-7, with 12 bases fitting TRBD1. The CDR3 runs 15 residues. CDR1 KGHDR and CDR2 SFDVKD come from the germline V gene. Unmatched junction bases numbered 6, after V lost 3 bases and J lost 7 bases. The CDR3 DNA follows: TGTGCCACCAGTGATGGCCGGGACAGGGGGCAAGAGCAGTACTTC. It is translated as CATSDGRDRGQEQYF.

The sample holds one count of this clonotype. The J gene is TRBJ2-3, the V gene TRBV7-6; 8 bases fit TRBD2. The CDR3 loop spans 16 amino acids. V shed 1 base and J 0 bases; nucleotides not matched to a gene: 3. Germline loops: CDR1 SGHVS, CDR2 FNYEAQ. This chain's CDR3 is CASSLDPGGSTDTQYF. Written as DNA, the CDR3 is TGTGCCAGCAGCTTAGACCCGGGAGGGAGCACAGATACGCAGTATTTT.